Listed below are T cell receptor beta chains from one sample, sequenced in a study of beta chain features in type 1 diabetes. TCRdb's table, derived via immunoSEQ multiplex PCR, lists solely in-frame clones and lacks some. The sample shows approximately 44,000 clones, roughly 56% of them seen only once. The sample taken for sequencing was Tregs from blood. These TCRs come from a woman aged 18-29 years in good health. Both conserved end residues are part of each CDR3. D genes are given only for firm matches. Clone size is given for some rows only: seen once, a few or many times, or a class if the clone is expanded.

D gene	clone size	V gene	J gene	CDR3 DNA	CDR3 protein
TRBD2	NA	TRBV18	TRBJ2-7	TGTGCCAGCTCACCGACGGGAGGCCCCTACGAGCAGTACTTC	CASSPTGGPYEQYF
NA	NA	TRBV9	TRBJ1-3	TGTGCCAGCAGCGCCAGCAGGGGCTTTGGAAACACCATATATTTT	CASSASRGFGNTIYF
NA	NA	TRBV7-9	TRBJ2-1	TGTGCCAGCAGCCGCACAGGGAGCTCCTACAATGAGCAGTTCTTC	CASSRTGSSYNEQFF
TRBD1	NA	TRBV15	TRBJ2-7	TGTGCCACCAGCAGAGGAGACAGGGCCGACGAGCAGTACTTC	CATSRGDRADEQYF
NA	few	TRBV28	TRBJ2-1	TGTGCCAGCAGTTTTTATAAAAGGGGCTTCGTGGTCAATGAGCAGTTCTTC	CASSFYKRGFVVNEQFF
NA	NA	TRBV27	TRBJ2-7	TGTGCCAGCAGTTTCGCGGGAACCTACGAGCAGTACTTC	CASSFAGTYEQYF
NA	NA	TRBV4-1	TRBJ2-5	TGCGCCAGCAGCCAGAGGGGGGGGGCTAGCGGAGCCCAAGAGACCCAGTACTTC	CASSQRGGASGAQETQYF
NA	once	TRBV7-9	TRBJ2-5	TGTGCCAGCAGCTTAGCGGGGCGCCAAGAGACCCAGTACTTC	CASSLAGRQETQYF
NA	few	TRBV7-2	TRBJ2-1	TGTGCCAGCAGCTTAGCGGCGAGAACCCACGGGGTCAATGAGCAGTTCTTC	CASSLAARTHGVNEQFF
TRBD1	NA	TRBV6-1	TRBJ1-1	TGTGCCAGCCGGACAGGGGAGAGCACTGAAGCTTTCTTT	CASRTGESTEAFF
TRBD1	NA	TRBV27	TRBJ1-1	TGTGCCAGCAGTACTCACCGGGACAGGGCAGGTTTAGCTTTCTTT	CASSTHRDRAGLAFF
TRBD2	NA	TRBV6-6	TRBJ2-3	TGTGCCAGCAGTCCCGGGACTAGGTCCCCCACAGATACGCAGTATTTT	CASSPGTRSPTDTQYF
NA	NA	TRBV7-3	TRBJ2-5	TGTGCCAGCAGCTTTGGGCGTAAAGAGCAGTACTTC	CASSFGRKEQYF
NA	NA	TRBV30	TRBJ2-3	TGTGCCTGGAGTGTACAAGGAGGGACAGATACGCAGTATTTT	CAWSVQGGTDTQYF
TRBD1	NA	TRBV4-3	TRBJ2-7	TGCGCCAGCAGCCAACAGACAGGGAACTCCTACGAGCAGTACTTC	CASSQQTGNSYEQYF
NA	NA	TRBV7-9	TRBJ2-1	TGTGCCAGCAGCTTCTACGGACTTCGGTCGGGGGAGCAGTTCTTC	CASSFYGLRSGEQFF